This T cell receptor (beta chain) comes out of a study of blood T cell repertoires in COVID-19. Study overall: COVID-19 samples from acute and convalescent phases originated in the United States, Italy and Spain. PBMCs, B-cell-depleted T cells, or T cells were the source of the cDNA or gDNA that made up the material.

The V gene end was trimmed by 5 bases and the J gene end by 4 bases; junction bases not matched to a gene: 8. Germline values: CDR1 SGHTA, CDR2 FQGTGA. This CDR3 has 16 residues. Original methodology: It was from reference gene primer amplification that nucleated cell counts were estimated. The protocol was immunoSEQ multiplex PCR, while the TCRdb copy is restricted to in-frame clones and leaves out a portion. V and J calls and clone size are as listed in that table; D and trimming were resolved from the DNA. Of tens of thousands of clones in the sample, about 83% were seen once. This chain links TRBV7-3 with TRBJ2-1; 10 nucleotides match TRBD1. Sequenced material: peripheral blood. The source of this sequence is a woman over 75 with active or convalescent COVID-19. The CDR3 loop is CASSVAGTGVYNEQFF. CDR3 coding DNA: TGTGCCAGCAGCGTCGCAGGGACAGGGGTATACAATGAGCAGTTCTTC.